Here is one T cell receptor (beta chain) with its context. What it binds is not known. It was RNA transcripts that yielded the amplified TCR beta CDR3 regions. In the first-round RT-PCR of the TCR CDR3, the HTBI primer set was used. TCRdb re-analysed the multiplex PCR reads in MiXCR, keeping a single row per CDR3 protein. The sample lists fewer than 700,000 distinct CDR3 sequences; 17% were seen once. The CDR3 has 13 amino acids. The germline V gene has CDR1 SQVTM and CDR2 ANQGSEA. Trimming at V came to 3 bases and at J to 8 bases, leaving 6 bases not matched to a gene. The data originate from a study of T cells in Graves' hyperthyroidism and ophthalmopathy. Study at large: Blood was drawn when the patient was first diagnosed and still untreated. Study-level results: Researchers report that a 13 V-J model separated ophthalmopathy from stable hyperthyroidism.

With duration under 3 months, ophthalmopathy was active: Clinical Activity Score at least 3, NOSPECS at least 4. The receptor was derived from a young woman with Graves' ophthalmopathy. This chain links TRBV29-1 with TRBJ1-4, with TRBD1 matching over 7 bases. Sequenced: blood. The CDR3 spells CSVDTGAEEKLFF. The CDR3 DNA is TGCAGCGTTGACACAGGGGCGGAGGAAAAACTGTTTTTT.